This TCR beta chain appears in the sequencing data of a study of shared clonotypes between healthy human individuals. Findings of the study overall: Collection of samples was limited to blood; tissue repertoires likely differ.

The sample holds a few counts of this clone. The antigen is undetermined. Sorted-subset replicate PCRs used around 0.2 ug DNA, roughly 28,000 T cell genomes. Original processing methods: ImmunoSEQ output held junction-only sequences without quality scores, so filtering differed. Produced via immunoSEQ multiplex PCR; TCRdb's table is partial and in-frame only. That table is the source of V, J and clone size, and D and trimming were worked out from the DNA. There are approximately 1.1 million clones in the sample; about 84% occur only once, and approximately 0.56% lies in the top ten. Both subsets, CD45RA+ naive and CD45RA-negative memory, were split from the CD4+ cells. Germline CDR1 and CDR2: ENHRY and SYGVKD. V lost 4 bases and J lost 1, with 11 bases in between. This CDR3 region has 14 residues.

The V gene is TRBV10-3, the J gene TRBJ2-7; the D is unclear. Sample: memory CD4+ T cells from PBMCs. Subset described: CD45RA-negative fraction. The receptor's source is a man in his late teens or twenties in good health. Some clones in this sample may be carry-over from other donors' samples. The CDR3 spells CAISVSAGSYEQYF. The CDR3 DNA is TGTGCCATCAGTGTCTCGGCCGGATCCTACGAGCAGTACTTC.